The present T cell receptor (beta chain) was sequenced within a study of T-cell memory formation after mild COVID-19. Note on this clonotype: The antigen remains unidentified.

TCRdb reanalysed the 5' RACE reads using MiXCR and keeps one entry per CDR3 protein. The sample records 380,000 or so distinct CDR3 sequences, approximately 15% being singletons. The V segment lost 7 bases and the J segment 7 bases; nucleotides outside the gene matches: 2. The CDR3 is 13 amino acids. Germline loops: CDR1 SNHLY, CDR2 FYNNEI. The study's findings and limits: There was no confirmation that second-wave clones peaking on day 37 were SARS-CoV-2 specific. Some SARS-CoV-2-responding clones were already detected in memory before infection.

Sequencing used PBMCs or a T cell subset sorted from them (not recorded which). The chain is built from TRBV2 and TRBJ2-2; 11 bases fit TRBD1. The clonotype was recovered from a man aged 18 to 29 who had mild COVID-19 (a few samples of this study predate the infection). Cell type and time point are not known. CDR3 bases: TGTGCCAGCATTGGGACAGGGGGCGGGGAGCTGTTTTTT. It yields the protein CASIGTGGGELFF.